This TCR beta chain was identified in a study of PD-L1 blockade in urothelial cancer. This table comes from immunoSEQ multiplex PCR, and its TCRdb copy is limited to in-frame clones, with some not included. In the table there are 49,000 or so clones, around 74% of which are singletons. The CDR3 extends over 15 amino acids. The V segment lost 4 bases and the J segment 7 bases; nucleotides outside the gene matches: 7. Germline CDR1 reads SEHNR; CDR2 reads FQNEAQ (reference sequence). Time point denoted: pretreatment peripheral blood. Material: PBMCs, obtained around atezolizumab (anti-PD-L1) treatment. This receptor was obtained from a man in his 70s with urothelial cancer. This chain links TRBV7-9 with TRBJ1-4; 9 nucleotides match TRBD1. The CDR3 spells CASSSQQGAGEKLFF. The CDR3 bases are TGTGCCAGCAGCTCTCAACAGGGGGCGGGTGAAAAACTGTTTTTT.